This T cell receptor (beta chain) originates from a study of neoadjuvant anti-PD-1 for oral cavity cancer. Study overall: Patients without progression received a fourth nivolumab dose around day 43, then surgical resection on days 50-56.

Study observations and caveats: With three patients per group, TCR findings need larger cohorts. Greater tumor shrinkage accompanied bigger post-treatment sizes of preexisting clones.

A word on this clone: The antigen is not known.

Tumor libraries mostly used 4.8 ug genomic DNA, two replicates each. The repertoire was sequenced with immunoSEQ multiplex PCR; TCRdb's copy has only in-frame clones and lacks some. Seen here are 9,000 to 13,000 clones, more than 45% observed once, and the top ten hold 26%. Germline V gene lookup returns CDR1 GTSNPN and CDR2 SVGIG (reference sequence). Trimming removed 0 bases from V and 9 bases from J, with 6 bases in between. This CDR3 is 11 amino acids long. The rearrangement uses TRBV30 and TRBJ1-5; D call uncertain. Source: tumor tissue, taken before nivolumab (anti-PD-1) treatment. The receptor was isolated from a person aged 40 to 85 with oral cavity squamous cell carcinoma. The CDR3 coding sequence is TGTGCCTGGAGTGTACATTGGCCCCAGCATTTT. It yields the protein CAWSVHWPQHF.